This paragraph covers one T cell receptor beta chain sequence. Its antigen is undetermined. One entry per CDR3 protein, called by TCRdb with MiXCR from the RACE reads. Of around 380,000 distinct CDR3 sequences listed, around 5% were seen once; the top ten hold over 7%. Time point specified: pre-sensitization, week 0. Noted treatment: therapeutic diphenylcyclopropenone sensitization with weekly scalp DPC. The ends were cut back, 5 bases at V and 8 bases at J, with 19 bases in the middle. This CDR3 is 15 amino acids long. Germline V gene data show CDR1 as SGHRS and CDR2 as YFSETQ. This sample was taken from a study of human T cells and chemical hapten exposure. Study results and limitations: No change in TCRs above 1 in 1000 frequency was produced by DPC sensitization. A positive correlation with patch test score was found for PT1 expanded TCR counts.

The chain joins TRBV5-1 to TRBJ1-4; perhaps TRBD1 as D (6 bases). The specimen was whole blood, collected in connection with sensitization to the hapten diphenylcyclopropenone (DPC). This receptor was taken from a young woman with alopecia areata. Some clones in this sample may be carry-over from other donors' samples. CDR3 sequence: CASRLGAGNGEKLFF. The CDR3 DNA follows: TGCGCCAGCAGGCTGGGGGCAGGGAATGGCGAAAAACTGTTTTTT.